One and the same sample provided the 22 T cell receptor beta chains below, sequenced in a study of cytomegalovirus exposure and HLA in healthy donors. The PCR contained 60 Vbeta and 13 Jbeta primers. Profiled with immunoSEQ multiplex PCR; TCRdb holds only in-frame clones, not every one. The table lists approximately 150,000 clones, more than 60% of them singletons. The sample taken for sequencing was PBMCs. These receptors originate from a woman aged 55-75 years in good health and CMV-seronegative.

V gene TRBV19 combines with J gene TRBJ2-3; TRBD2 is a possible D gene (7 bases). Germline CDR1 LNHDA, CDR2 SQIVND (reference sequence). The CDR3 has 17 residues. V gave up 3 bases and J gave up 5 bases, with 21 bases separating them. Here the CDR3 reads CASSMAPGGAGVDTQYF. As DNA, the CDR3 is TGTGCCAGTAGTATGGCCCCTGGGGGGGCGGGTGTAGATACGCAGTATTTT.

V usage is TRBV19 and J usage is TRBJ2-7; 7 nucleotides match TRBD2. Germline V gene data show CDR1 as LNHDA and CDR2 as SQIVND (reference sequence). J was trimmed by 6 bases and V by 6 bases; bases with no gene match: 8. CDR3 length: 13 residues. The CDR3 reads CASSQYGGVEQYF. CDR3 in DNA: TGTGCCAGTAGCCAATATGGGGGGGTCGAGCAGTACTTC.

V and J are TRBV27 and TRBJ2-3; TRBD2 agrees at 8 bases. The CDR3 is 15 amino acids. The V gene end was trimmed by 6 bases and the J gene end by 2 bases; junction bases not matched to a gene: 7. The V gene's germline CDR1 is MNHEY and CDR2 SMNVEV (reference sequence). This CDR3 reads CASRITSGLTDTQYF. DNA of the CDR3: TGTGCCAGCAGGATTACTAGCGGACTCACAGATACGCAGTATTTT.

This chain connects TRBV7-8 to TRBJ2-2; 11 nucleotides align to TRBD2. Per germline, CDR1 SGHVS and CDR2 FQNEAQ. The CDR3 length is 17 residues. J was trimmed by 4 bases and V by 4 bases; bases with no gene match: 8. The CDR3 loop reads CASSSVAGGLFTGELFF. In DNA form, the CDR3 reads TGTGCCAGCAGCTCAGTAGCGGGAGGGCTATTCACCGGGGAGCTGTTTTTT.

To note about this clone: A junction boundary mismatches the germline segment, possibly from a read error. The sample contains more than one DNA sequence encoding this CDR3. The chain carries TRBV7-7 and TRBJ2-5, with a tentative D call TRBD2 (5 bases). This CDR3 is built from 13 residues. From germline, CDR1 is SSHAT and CDR2 FNYEAQ (reference sequence). The CDR3 DNA is TGTGCTAGCAGCTTAGCTAGCCTTGGGACCCAGTACTTC. Translated, it gives CASSLASLGTQYF.

The V and J genes are TRBV10-1 and TRBJ2-1; tentative D call: TRBD2 (7 bases). V lost 9 bases, J lost 2 bases, and 14 bases lay in between. Germline lookup yields CDR1 WNHNN and CDR2 SYGVQD (reference sequence). The CDR3 extends over 14 amino acids. The CDR3 coding sequence is TGCGCCAGTCCGAAGGGGGGGCCCTACAATGAGCAGTTCTTC. This encodes CASPKGGPYNEQFF.

The genes are TRBV4-1 and TRBJ2-2, with D unresolved. The CDR3 covers 15 residues. Between the trimmed V and J ends, which lost 0 bases and 6 bases, there was a span of 11 bases. Germline values: CDR1 MGHRA, CDR2 YSYEKL. In DNA form, the CDR3 reads TGCGCCAGCAGCCAAGATAGAATAGCAGCCGGGGAGCTGTTTTTT. It codes for CASSQDRIAAGELFF.

This clone was seen only once. The chain has TRBV21-1 and TRBJ1-1. TRBV21-1 is termed a pseudogene. The CDR3 sequence is 14 residues long. The CDR3 coding sequence is TGTGCCAGCAGCAAAGAGAGGAGGGCCACTGAAGCTTTCTTT. Protein: CASSKERRATEAFF.

The chain is built from TRBV5-4 and TRBJ1-2; 7 bases line up with TRBD1. CDR1 is SGHNT, CDR2 YYREEE, per germline (reference sequence). This CDR3 is built from 13 residues. J lost 8 bases, V lost 4 bases, and 8 bases had no gene match. CDR3: CASSLTGVGGYTF. CDR3 DNA sequence: TGTGCCAGCAGCCTTACAGGGGTGGGGGGCTACACCTTC.

This chain uses TRBV7-2 with TRBJ2-5, with 10 bases lining up with TRBD2. V trimming: 4 bases; J trimming: 3 bases; junction bases outside the gene matches: 17. The CDR3 runs to 19 residues. From germline, CDR1 is SGHTA and CDR2 FQGNSA. CDR3 residues: CASSSPRSGGARLEETQYF. Here the CDR3 DNA reads TGTGCCAGCAGCTCCCCGAGGAGCGGGGGGGCCAGGTTGGAAGAGACCCAGTACTTC. The entire variable domain, with the rest obtained from reference TRBV7-2 and TRBJ2-5, is as follows: GAGVSQSPSNKVTEKGKDVELRCDPISGHTALYWYRQSLGQGLEFLIYFQGNSAPDKSGLPSDRFSAERTGGSVSTLTIQRTQQEDSAVYLCASSSPRSGGARLEETQYFGPGTRLLVL.

The chain is built from TRBV5-1 and TRBJ2-3; D gene ambiguous. Per the germline V gene, CDR1 is SGHRS and CDR2 is YFSETQ. The CDR3 contains 13 residues. V lost 0 bases and J 3 bases, leaving 5 bases between the germline ends. CDR3 protein: CASSLGQTDTQYF. Here the CDR3 DNA reads TGCGCCAGCAGCTTGGGCCAGACAGATACGCAGTATTTT.

The chain recombines TRBV7-2 with TRBJ2-1; D might be TRBD2 (5 bases). Germline V gene lookup returns CDR1 SGHTA and CDR2 FQGNSA. The V and J ends lost 2 bases and 0 bases respectively, with 17 bases between them. This CDR3 region has 18 residues. The CDR3 reads CASSLFGRGSSSYNEQFF. DNA of the CDR3: TGTGCCAGCAGCTTATTTGGTCGCGGGTCTAGCTCCTACAATGAGCAGTTCTTC.

The chain has TRBV16 and TRBJ2-2, with 7 bases matching TRBD2. V lost 0 bases to trimming and J lost 7 bases; unmatched junction nucleotides: 5. CDR3 length: 15 amino acids. CDR1 and CDR2 from the germline V gene are KGHSY and FQNENV. The CDR3, as DNA: TGTGCCAGCAGCCAATCGACTAGCCCGGTCGGGGAGCTGTTTTTT. Its translation is CASSQSTSPVGELFF.

The gene calls are TRBV9 and TRBJ1-2, with D perhaps matching TRBD1 (6 bases). Germline CDR1 SGDLS, CDR2 YYNGEE. Trimming shortened V by 3 bases and J by 0 bases, and 15 bases separated the two germline ends. The CDR3 loop spans 16 amino acids. The CDR3 region has the DNA TGTGCCAGCAGCGACGTTACCGGGACAACTAACTATGGCTACACCTTC. This encodes CASSDVTGTTNYGYTF.

The chain links TRBV29-1 to TRBJ1-1; TRBD1 is a possible D gene (5 bases). Germline-derived CDR1 and CDR2 are SQVTM and ANQGSEA. The ends were cut back, 4 bases at V and 4 bases at J, with 10 bases in the middle. The CDR3 spans 12 residues. CDR3 region: CSVVQGTTEAFF. The CDR3, as DNA: TGCAGCGTTGTGCAGGGAACCACTGAAGCTTTCTTT.

The chain uses TRBV27 and TRBJ2-1; 7 nucleotides line up with TRBD2. Germline loops: CDR1 MNHEY, CDR2 SMNVEV (reference sequence). This CDR3 comprises 16 residues. Germline trimming cut 2 bases from V and 7 bases from J; bases unmatched to any gene: 11. CDR3 sequence (DNA): TGTGCCAGCAGTTTAAGACTAACGGGAGGAACAAATGAGCAGTTCTTC. Protein product: CASSLRLTGGTNEQFF.

The genes are TRBV19 and TRBJ1-2; tentatively, D is TRBD1 (6 bases). There are 15 residues in the CDR3. Per germline, CDR1 LNHDA and CDR2 SQIVND (reference sequence). V shed 7 bases and J shed 4 bases, with 19 bases lying between them. The DNA for the CDR3 is TGTGCCAGTACAACCAGCCCAGGGGCCGGCTATGGCTACACCTTC. It is translated as CASTTSPGAGYGYTF. Supplemented by reference TRBV19 and TRBJ1-2, the full variable domain reads DGGITQSPKYLFRKEGQNVTLSCEQNLNHDAMYWYRQDPGQGLRLIYYSQIVNDFQKGDIAEGYSVSREKKESFPLTVTSAQKNPTAFYLCASTTSPGAGYGYTFGSGTRLTVV.

CDR3 sequence: CASRWGLTTNEKLFF. The CDR3 nucleotides read TGTGCCAGCAGATGGGGACTGACAACTAATGAAAAACTGTTTTTT. The chain recombines TRBV28 with TRBJ1-4, with D maybe TRBD1 (5 bases). The germline V gene has CDR1 MDHEN and CDR2 SYDVKM. With 6 bases removed from V and 0 bases from J, the gap between germline ends came to 11 bases. The CDR3 covers 15 residues.

The J gene is TRBJ1-2, the V gene TRBV7-3; 8 nucleotides agree with TRBD1. The germline V gene has CDR1 SGHTA and CDR2 FQGTGA. The CDR3 spans 11 residues. With 8 bases clipped from V and 13 bases from J, the junction kept 9 bases outside the gene matches. The CDR3: CASGADRVITF. The CDR3 coding sequence is TGTGCCAGCGGAGCGGACAGGGTGATCACCTTC.

V usage is TRBV5-6 and J usage is TRBJ1-1; possibly TRBD1 for D (6 bases). Germline CDR1 is SGHDT and CDR2 is YYEEEE. Trimming stripped 2 bases from V and 6 bases from J, with 14 bases between. This CDR3 spans 14 amino acids. For the CDR3, the DNA is TGTGCCAGCAGCTTTTTGTCAGGGGAAGCTGAAGCTTTCTTT. The encoded protein is CASSFLSGEAEAFF.

The chain carries TRBV5-1 and TRBJ2-5, with 8 bases that match TRBD2. Germline trimming cut 1 base from V and 1 base from J; bases unmatched to any gene: 6. Germline V gene sequence: CDR1 SGHRS, CDR2 YFSETQ. The CDR3 sequence is 16 residues long. In DNA form, the CDR3 reads TGCGCCAGCAGCTTGAGGCGCGCGGGAGGCCAAGAGACCCAGTACTTC. The encoded protein is CASSLRRAGGQETQYF.

The rearrangement links TRBV19 to TRBJ2-1, with D possibly matching TRBD1 (6 bases). CDR1 is LNHDA, CDR2 SQIVND, per germline (reference sequence). Trimming pared 5 bases from V and 2 bases from J, leaving 10 bases between. This CDR3 is 14 amino acids long. Here the CDR3 DNA reads TGTGCCAGTAGTCCCTGGACAGCCTACAATGAGCAGTTCTTC. Residues: CASSPWTAYNEQFF.